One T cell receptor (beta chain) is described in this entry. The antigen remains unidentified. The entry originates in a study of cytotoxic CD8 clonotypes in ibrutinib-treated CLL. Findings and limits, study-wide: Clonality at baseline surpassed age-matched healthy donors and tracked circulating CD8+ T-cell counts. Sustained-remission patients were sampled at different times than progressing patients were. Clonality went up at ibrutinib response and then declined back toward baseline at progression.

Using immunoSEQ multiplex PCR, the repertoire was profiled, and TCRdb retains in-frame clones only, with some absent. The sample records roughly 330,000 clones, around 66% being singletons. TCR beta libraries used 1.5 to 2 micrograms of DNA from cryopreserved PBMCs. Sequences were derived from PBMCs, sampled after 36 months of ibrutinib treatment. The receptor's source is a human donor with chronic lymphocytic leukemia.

CDR3 DNA: TGCAGCGTTGAGTTACAGGGGCACTCTGAAAAACTGTTTTTT. The encoded protein is CSVELQGHSEKLFF. V usage is TRBV29-1 and J usage is TRBJ1-4; TRBD1 matches at 7 bases. Per germline, CDR1 SQVTM and CDR2 ANQGSEA. Germline trimming cut 3 bases from V and 7 bases from J; bases unmatched to any gene: 8. This CDR3 is built from 14 residues.